Listed here are 2 T cell receptor beta chains from one sample, sequenced in a study of blood T cell repertoires in COVID-19. Some clones are missing from TCRdb's copy, which holds only in-frame ones; the method was immunoSEQ multiplex PCR. The data show some 71,000 clones, roughly nine tenths seen once. Sequencing was carried out using peripheral blood. These receptor sequences come from a woman in her late teens or twenties with acute or convalescent COVID-19.

The chain joins TRBV7-2 to TRBJ1-6; D may be TRBD1 (6 bases). The CDR3 has 16 residues. Germline CDR1 and CDR2: SGHTA and FQGNSA. Trimming removed 5 bases from V and 5 bases from J, with 16 bases in between. The CDR3 bases are TGTGCCAGCAGCAAGAGGGGCAGGGGCAATAATTCACCCCTCCACTTT. Its protein product is CASSKRGRGNNSPLHF. Full variable domain (outside the CDR3, taken from reference TRBV7-2 and TRBJ1-6): GAGVSQSPSNKVTEKGKDVELRCDPISGHTALYWYRQSLGQGLEFLIYFQGNSAPDKSGLPSDRFSAERTGGSVSTLTIQRTQQEDSAVYLCASSKRGRGNNSPLHFGNGTRLTVT.

The chain is built from TRBV28 and TRBJ1-2; TRBD1 agrees at 9 bases. With V trimmed by 4 bases and J by 10 bases, 7 bases remained unmatched. Germline CDR1 MDHEN, CDR2 SYDVKM. CDR3 length: 13 amino acids. The CDR3 nucleotides are TGTGCCAGCAGTTCGCGGACAGGGGCGGCCTACACCTTC. Its protein product is CASSSRTGAAYTF.